A selection of T cell receptor beta chains follows, all from one sample in a study of T cells in Graves' hyperthyroidism and ophthalmopathy. TCRdb reprocessed the multiplex PCR reads with MiXCR, giving one entry per CDR3 protein. The sample contains fewer than 350,000 distinct CDR3 sequences, around 20% of which appear only once. Sequencing used blood. These receptors all stem from a woman between 45 and 60 years old with Graves' hyperthyroidism. The CDR3 runs from the conserved cysteine through the conserved F or W. The D gene is left open where the match is weak. The size entry is marked missing in some rows and otherwise reads once, few, many or a size class.

V,D,size,J,CDR3,DNA
TRBV20-1,.,many,TRBJ2-7,CSAQRDEQYF,TGCAGTGCCCAGCGAGACGAGCAGTACTTC
TRBV7-9,TRBD2,many,TRBJ2-1,CASSYGGENNEQFF,TGTGCCAGCAGCTACGGGGGGGAGAACAATGAGCAGTTCTTC
TRBV7-9,TRBD1,few,TRBJ2-1,CASRTGQGNNEQFF,TGTGCCAGCAGGACGGGACAGGGGAACAATGAGCAGTTCTTC
TRBV6-1,.,.,TRBJ1-4,CASGGRGINEKLFF,TGTGCCAGCGGGGGAAGGGGGATTAATGAAAAACTGTTTTTT
TRBV6-5,.,.,TRBJ1-2,CASSIQGSYGYTF,TGTGCCAGCAGTATACAGGGTTCCTATGGCTACACCTTC
TRBV12-3/TRBV12-4,.,.,TRBJ2-1,CASSQTQAELTYNEQFF,TGTGCCAGCAGTCAGACCCAAGCGGAACTGACTTACAATGAGCAGTTCTTC
TRBV3-1,.,many,TRBJ1-1,CASSQGDRVNTEAFF,TGTGCCAGCAGCCAAGGGGACCGGGTGAACACTGAAGCTTTCTTT
TRBV7-9,.,.,TRBJ1-2,CASSLRVGGYTF,TGTGCCAGCAGCTTAAGGGTAGGAGGCTACACCTTC
TRBV20-1,.,many,TRBJ2-3,CSARRTTDTQYF,TGCAGTGCACGCAGGACCACAGATACGCAGTATTTT
TRBV2,.,.,TRBJ1-1,CASSGQLLNTEAFF,TGTGCCAGCAGCGGACAGCTATTAAACACTGAAGCTTTCTTT
TRBV2,.,many,TRBJ1-2,CASSLRGPTYGYTF,TGTGCCAGCAGTCTCCGGGGACCGACCTATGGCTACACCTTC
TRBV6-5,.,.,TRBJ2-2,CASSYPRTRGELNTGELFF,TGTGCCAGCAGTTACCCTCGGACTCGCGGGGAACTTAACACCGGGGAGCTGTTTTTT
TRBV4-1,.,.,TRBJ2-1,CASSPGDRGDLTEQFF,TGCGCCAGCAGCCCGGGCGATAGGGGCGACCTGACCGAGCAGTTCTTC
TRBV28,TRBD1,once,TRBJ2-5,CASRHRQGASQETQYF,TGTGCCAGCAGACACCGACAGGGGGCTTCCCAAGAGACCCAGTACTTC
TRBV28,TRBD1,many,TRBJ1-5,CASSPGTGGPGGNQPQHF,TGTGCCAGCAGCCCGGGGACAGGGGGCCCGGGTGGCAATCAGCCCCAGCATTTT
TRBV30,TRBD1,many,TRBJ1-1,CAWSVRTGNTEAFF,TGTGCCTGGAGTGTACGGACAGGGAACACTGAAGCTTTCTTT
TRBV28,.,many,TRBJ1-2,CASSLSGRVYGYTF,TGTGCCAGCAGTTTAAGCGGGCGCGTCTATGGCTACACCTTC
TRBV6-2/TRBV6-3,TRBD2,many,TRBJ2-1,CASTPGLAGNEQFF,TGTGCCAGCACCCCGGGACTAGCGGGAAATGAGCAGTTCTTC
TRBV7-9,TRBD1,few,TRBJ1-6,CASIAGTGSSSSYNSPLHF,TGTGCCAGCATCGCCGGGACAGGTAGTTCGAGCTCCTATAATTCACCCCTCCACTTT
TRBV20-1,.,.,TRBJ1-2,CSATPGGYGYTF,TGCAGTGCTACCCCGGGAGGCTATGGCTACACCTTC
TRBV5-8,.,.,TRBJ2-5,CASSFPQQETQYF,TGTGCCAGCAGCTTTCCTCAGCAAGAGACCCAGTACTTC
TRBV30,.,many,TRBJ1-4,CASPGPNEKLFF,TGTGCCTCTCCGGGACCGAATGAAAAACTGTTTTTT
TRBV4-1,.,.,TRBJ2-7,CASSQDPGGEQYF,TGCGCCAGCAGCCAAGATCCTGGGGGCGAGCAGTACTTC
TRBV20-1,.,.,TRBJ2-3,CSARDPGRNTDTQYF,TGCAGTGCTAGAGATCCGGGACGGAACACAGATACGCAGTATTTT